Included here is one T cell receptor beta chain sequence, with context. This sample was taken from a study of shared T cell receptors in the human thymus. TCRdb's copy holds only in-frame clones and misses some; the assay was immunoSEQ multiplex PCR. The data hold 720,000 or so clones, with 70% to 90% observed a single time. This CDR3 is 24 amino acids long. Germline CDR1 is MDHEN and CDR2 is SYDVKM. V lost 2 bases to trimming and J lost 0 bases; unmatched junction nucleotides: 25. These data were also filed under a second study, of human thymus T cells. From that report: Congenital heart defects were the reason for the corrective surgery that the donors, healthy Finnish infants, were having. Thymic material originated from resections removed in the course of corrective heart surgery. There appeared to be biased usage of V and J genes in thymic and blood repertoires. The related literature has documented a marked overlap of thymic repertoires among unrelated individuals.

Sequencing was carried out using thymocytes. V usage is TRBV28 and J usage is TRBJ2-3, with 11 nucleotides matching TRBD2. This TCR was sampled from a girl less than two years old with a congenital heart defect. The CDR3 loop reads CASSLRALPEGRRLAGPSTDTQYF. CDR3 DNA sequence: TGTGCCAGCAGTTTAAGGGCCCTTCCCGAAGGGAGAAGACTAGCGGGGCCAAGCACAGATACGCAGTATTTT.